Sequencing of this TCR beta chain was carried out in a study of technical replicates of blood from several donors. Libraries were prepared by immunoSEQ multiplex PCR; TCRdb keeps only in-frame clonotypes and omits some of them. The data contain about 70,000 clones, nearly 98% of them singletons. The germline V gene encodes CDR1 SGHRS and CDR2 YFSETQ. Trimming cost V 4 bases and J 5 bases, with 15 bases left between them. The CDR3 extends over 15 amino acids. This chain joins TRBV5-1 and TRBJ1-4; D is ambiguous. The sequence was obtained from a human donor in good health. The specimen sequenced was T cells isolated from PBMCs. The CDR3 DNA is TGCGCCAGCAGCGTTACAGATAACCTCAATGAAAAACTGTTTTTT. Translating gives CASSVTDNLNEKLFF.